This TCR beta chain was captured by sequencing in a study of blood T cell repertoires in COVID-19. Turning to the study itself: The samples span acute and convalescent COVID-19 from the United States, Italy and Spain.

The CDR3 covers 19 residues. Germline V gene data show CDR1 as LNHDA and CDR2 as SQIVND (reference sequence). V shed 4 bases, J shed 3 bases, and the junction held 15 bases outside the gene matches. This clone appeared a single time. Sequencing used immunoSEQ multiplex PCR; TCRdb keeps in-frame clones, though not all of them. This table has a few hundred thousand clones, roughly nine tenths appearing once. The rearrangement links TRBV19 to TRBJ2-3; 11 nucleotides agree with TRBD2. The clonotype comes from a woman aged 30 to 39 who had recovered from COVID-19. Sample: PBMCs or T cells enriched from blood (not recorded which). The CDR3 DNA reads as TGTGCCAGTAGTAGAGGTCTAGCGGGAGGACTAGGGGTGACAGATACGCAGTATTTT. Protein product: CASSRGLAGGLGVTDTQYF.